This T cell receptor beta chain was recorded in a study of radiotherapy plus CTLA-4 blockade in lung cancer. TCRdb keeps only in-frame clones here, not all; method: immunoSEQ multiplex PCR. The repertoire holds tens of thousands of clones, roughly four fifths seen once, with under 3% in the top ten. V dropped 3 bases and J dropped 2 bases, with 13 bases sitting between them. Per the germline V gene, CDR1 is LGHNA and CDR2 is YSLEER. The CDR3 runs 15 residues. Chemo-refractory metastatic non-small-cell lung cancer patients received focal radiation with ipilimumab CTLA-4 blockade. Study-wide results and limits: Subsequent to radiotherapy plus ipilimumab, tumor-derived TCR clones underwent expansion in blood.

Only a few counts were recorded for this clone. Antigen unknown. The source of this sequence is a human donor with non-small cell lung cancer whose response to radiotherapy plus ipilimumab could not be evaluated. The genes are TRBV4-3 and TRBJ1-1, with D perhaps TRBD1 (5 bases). Source: peripheral blood, taken from a patient treated with radiotherapy plus ipilimumab. Here the CDR3 reads CASSQSWTPNTEAFF. CDR3 nucleotides: TGCGCCAGCAGCCAGAGTTGGACACCAAACACTGAAGCTTTCTTT.